This T cell receptor beta chain derives from a study of early T cells in non-severe SARS-CoV-2 infection (dated by TCRdb to the early 2020s). The study in broad terms: TCR sequencing used bulk RNA from unsorted whole blood, so alpha and beta chains could not be paired.

This clonotype was counted many times. The antigen this receptor binds is unknown. Per-base quality was not reported, and no clone a single base away is much larger than it. Overall study results and their limits: VDJdb matching was skewed toward anti-spike CD8 responses and likely underestimated virus-specific expansions by missing private and CD4 specificities.

Library creation used 5' RACE. Sequencing was performed on a NextSeq 500. In the TCR library protocol, unique molecular identifiers were attached to individual cDNA molecules to correct for PCR bias and sequencing error. Sequencing covered both TCR alpha and beta chains, and within each sample the abundances of alpha and beta sequences were tightly co-correlated. From the authors' description of their analysis: Decombinator V4 was used to annotate TCR sequences for V gene, J gene and CDR3. Expanded TCRs were defined as changing significantly between any two time points under a Poisson model with p below 0.0001. TCR abundances were normalised to the total number of TCRs sequenced in each sample and reported as counts per million. TRAV1-2 paired with TRAJ12, TRAJ20 or TRAJ33 defined MAIT TCRs, while TRAV10 paired with TRAJ18 defined iNKT TCRs. A search of VDJdb, accessed on 1 November 2021, was run for TCRs annotated to CMV, EBV and SARS-CoV-2, with TCRs annotated for multiple antigens excluded. The public sequencing data were trimmed at Q25 with fastp and processed into clonotypes with MiXCR by TCRdb, which kept only in-frame beta chains. Entries that share a CDR3 protein sequence are merged under the most common genes and DNA. The V and J calls and clone size are TCRdb's, not the authors'. In this sample the table shows 70,000 to 85,000 distinct CDR3 sequences, 9.5% to 13% of which occur a single time. The ten largest clonotypes hold 2.6% of the sample.

The CDR3 holds 14 amino acids from the cysteine to the phenylalanine. Only CDR3 DNA remains: 42 bases, in frame from the first base. Germline trimming: 5 bases from V, 7 bases from J; junction bases outside gene matches: 5. Taken from the germline V gene, the CDR1 and CDR2 loops are MNHEY and SVGEGT. This was a case-control study nested in a cohort of healthcare workers in London, UK, who had nasopharyngeal swab PCR tests and blood samples taken every week. Healthcare workers were enrolled in the week of the UK lockdown, from 23 to 31 March 2020, and were followed every week for up to roughly 15 weeks.

The V and J genes are TRBV6-2 or TRBV6-3 and TRBJ2-2; the junction holds 9 bases that match TRBD2. The source material was whole blood. This TCR derives from an adult who was a healthcare worker with PCR-confirmed SARS-CoV-2 infection or an uninfected control (not recorded which). The DNA is TGTGCCAGCAGTATAGCGGGAGAATTCGGGGAGCTGTTTTTT. It encodes CASSIAGEFGELFF.